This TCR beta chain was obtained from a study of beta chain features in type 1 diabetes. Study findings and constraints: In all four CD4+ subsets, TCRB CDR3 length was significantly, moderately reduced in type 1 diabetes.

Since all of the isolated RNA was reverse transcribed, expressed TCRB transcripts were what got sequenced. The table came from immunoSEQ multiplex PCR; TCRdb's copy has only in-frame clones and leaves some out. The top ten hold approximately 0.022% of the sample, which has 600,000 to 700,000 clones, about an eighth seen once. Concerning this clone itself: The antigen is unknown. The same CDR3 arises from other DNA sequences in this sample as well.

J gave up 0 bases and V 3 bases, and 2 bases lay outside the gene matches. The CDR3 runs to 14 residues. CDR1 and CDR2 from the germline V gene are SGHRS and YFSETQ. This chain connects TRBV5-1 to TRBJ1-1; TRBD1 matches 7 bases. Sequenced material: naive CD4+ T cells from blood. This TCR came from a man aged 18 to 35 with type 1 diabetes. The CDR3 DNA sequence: TGCGCCAGCAGCTCACAGGGGATGAACACTGAAGCTTTCTTT. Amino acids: CASSSQGMNTEAFF.